These T cell receptor beta chains were read from a single sample in a study of radiation and T cells in renal cell carcinoma. Profiling relied on immunoSEQ multiplex PCR, and the TCRdb table lists in-frame clones only, not all of them. The sample shows approximately 100,000 clones, 86% of them seen only once. The starting material was blood, obtained from a patient whose treatment included radiotherapy and nephrectomy. These receptors all stem from a man aged 45-60 years with renal cell carcinoma. CDR3s include the opening cysteine and the closing phenylalanine or tryptophan. D genes are given only for firm matches. The size field is filled for only some rows; it gives once, few, many or a size class.

d_call: TRBD1; j_call: TRBJ1-2; v_call: TRBV29-1; clone_size: .; cdr3_nt: TGCAGCATAACCGGGACAGGGGAAGGGTATGGCTACACCTTC; cdr3_aa: CSITGTGEGYGYTF
d_call: .; j_call: TRBJ1-2; v_call: TRBV30; clone_size: .; cdr3_nt: TGTGCCTGGAGTGGGACAGCAGATGGCTACACCTTC; cdr3_aa: CAWSGTADGYTF
d_call: .; j_call: TRBJ1-2; v_call: TRBV19; clone_size: once; cdr3_nt: TGTGCCAGTAGTATTTTGAGGCATAACTATGGCTACACCTTC; cdr3_aa: CASSILRHNYGYTF
d_call: .; j_call: TRBJ2-5; v_call: TRBV11-1; clone_size: .; cdr3_nt: TGTGCCAGCAGCAGTAGGGCCTTCCAAGAGACCCAGTACTTC; cdr3_aa: CASSSRAFQETQYF
d_call: .; j_call: TRBJ1-2; v_call: TRBV9; clone_size: .; cdr3_nt: TGTGCCAGCAGCGTAACACAGGGTCCAGAATATGGCTACACCTTC; cdr3_aa: CASSVTQGPEYGYTF
d_call: .; j_call: TRBJ1-1; v_call: TRBV4-3; clone_size: .; cdr3_nt: TGCGCCAGCAGCCACCGGTTGAACACTGAAGCTTTCTTT; cdr3_aa: CASSHRLNTEAFF
d_call: TRBD1; j_call: TRBJ1-1; v_call: TRBV5-1; clone_size: .; cdr3_nt: TGCGCCAGCAGCTTTTTGGGACAGGGGGGTCTGAACACTGAAGCTTTCTTT; cdr3_aa: CASSFLGQGGLNTEAFF
d_call: .; j_call: TRBJ1-5; v_call: TRBV29-1; clone_size: .; cdr3_nt: TGCAGCGTGGGGGCATCGGGCAATCAGCCCCAGCATTTT; cdr3_aa: CSVGASGNQPQHF
d_call: .; j_call: TRBJ2-7; v_call: TRBV1; clone_size: .; cdr3_nt: TGCACCAGCATCACGCTTAGGACTAGCGACTACTACGAGCAGTACTTC; cdr3_aa: CTSITLRTSDYYEQYF
d_call: TRBD1; j_call: TRBJ1-1; v_call: TRBV4-2; clone_size: few; cdr3_nt: TGTGCCAGCAGCCAAGGGATAGGGAGGGGGCAAGGCACTGAAGCTTTCTTT; cdr3_aa: CASSQGIGRGQGTEAFF
d_call: .; j_call: TRBJ2-1; v_call: TRBV5-1; clone_size: .; cdr3_nt: TGCGCCAGCAGCTTGGATGTCGGGACTGAGCAGTTCTTC; cdr3_aa: CASSLDVGTEQFF
d_call: .; j_call: TRBJ2-6; v_call: TRBV6-1; clone_size: .; cdr3_nt: TGTGCCAGCAGTGTGACTAGGTCCTCTGGGGCCAACGTCCTGACTTTC; cdr3_aa: CASSVTRSSGANVLTF
d_call: TRBD1; j_call: TRBJ1-2; v_call: TRBV6-1; clone_size: .; cdr3_nt: TGTGCCAGCAGTGAATCCGGGACAGGGGGTGGCTACACCTTC; cdr3_aa: CASSESGTGGGYTF
d_call: .; j_call: TRBJ2-5; v_call: TRBV9; clone_size: .; cdr3_nt: TGTGCCAGCAGCGTAGATAGCGGAGTCTTCCAAGAGACCCAGTACTTC; cdr3_aa: CASSVDSGVFQETQYF